The next 30 T cell receptor beta chains were all read from a single sample in a study of breast tumors, draining lymph nodes, adjacent tissues. MiXCR, run by TCRdb on the multiplex PCR reads, gives a single entry per CDR3 protein. The repertoire includes about 16,000 distinct CDR3 sequences, roughly 45% of them detected once, and more than 10% sits in the top ten. The sample comprised tumor-adjacent breast tissue. The receptor set was obtained from a female donor with breast cancer. Some clones in this sample may be carry-over from other donors' samples.

The CDR3 DNA reads as TGTGCCAGCATCGCTGGGGGGGGTGGCGGCTACACCTTC. Translating it yields CASIAGGGGGYTF. The V call is TRBV12-3 or TRBV12-4, the J call TRBJ1-2, with TRBD1 as a possible D gene (5 bases). The CDR3 runs 13 residues. The V and J ends lost 7 bases and 8 bases respectively, with 17 bases between them.

This clonotype was picked up many times. The genes are TRBV25-1 and TRBJ1-5, with D perhaps matching TRBD1 (6 bases). The CDR3 has 14 amino acids. V was trimmed by 8 bases and J by 1 base, leaving 12 bases between them. Per the germline V gene, CDR1 is MGHDK and CDR2 is SYGVNS. The CDR3 reads CASHRERSNQPQHF. CDR3 sequence (DNA): TGTGCCAGCCACAGGGAACGCAGCAATCAGCCCCAGCATTTT.

A remark on this clonotype: One junction end does not reproduce the germline sequence, and a read error may be involved. CDR3 region: CASNLQPGEAIHF. CDR3 sequence (DNA): TGCGCCAGCAACCTCCAACCGGGAGAAGCGATACATTTT. The rearrangement uses TRBV5-1 and TRBJ2-3, with a possible D match to TRBD2 (6 bases). From germline, CDR1 is SGHRS and CDR2 YFSETQ. CDR3 length: 13 residues.

This clonotype is termed medium-sized (0.01 to 0.1%). The V gene is TRBV19, the J gene TRBJ2-7; TRBD2 might be the D (5 bases). The CDR3 loop spans 12 amino acids. CDR1 and CDR2 (germline): LNHDA, SQIVND (reference sequence). Trimming shortened V by 10 bases and J by 1 base, and 11 bases separated the two germline ends. The DNA of the CDR3 is TGTGCCACCGTGTCGGGGTCCTACGAGCAGTACTTC. This gives the protein CATVSGSYEQYF.

This clonotype has ten or more counts. J is TRBJ2-3 and V is TRBV6-1; the match to TRBD2 covers 13 bases. The CDR3 consists of 15 residues. From germline, CDR1 is MNHNS and CDR2 SASEGT. The junction had 3 bases not matched to a gene; V was cut back by 5 bases and J by 4 bases. The CDR3 region has the DNA TGTGCCAGCAGTCAAACTAGCGGGGGGGCAGATACGCAGTATTTT. It is translated as CASSQTSGGADTQYF.

This clonotype counts as medium-sized. The chain couples TRBV15 to TRBJ2-3, with 7 bases fitting TRBD2. The CDR3 covers 15 residues. V shed 1 base and J 1 base; nucleotides not matched to a gene: 2. Germline-derived CDR1 and CDR2 are LNHNV and YYDKDF (reference sequence). CDR3 residues: CATSRVLAGTDTQYF. The CDR3 DNA follows: TGTGCCACCAGCAGAGTCCTAGCGGGCACAGATACGCAGTATTTT.

This chain joins TRBV11-3 and TRBJ2-3; 9 positions agree with TRBD2. J was trimmed by 5 bases and V by 2 bases; bases with no gene match: 11. CDR1 is SGHNT, CDR2 YENEEA, per germline. There are 17 residues in the CDR3. CDR3: CASSLRGLAGGIDTQYF. The CDR3 DNA follows: TGTGCCAGCAGCTTAAGGGGACTAGCAGGAGGTATAGATACGCAGTATTTT.

This clonotype is categorized as medium-sized. The chain employs TRBV19 and TRBJ1-2, with D hard to call. The CDR3 contains 13 residues. Germline CDR1 LNHDA, CDR2 SQIVND (reference sequence). Trimming pared 3 bases from V and 8 bases from J, leaving 13 bases between. CDR3 protein: CASSMGLVWGYTF. DNA for the CDR3: TGTGCCAGTAGTATGGGCCTCGTGTGGGGCTACACCTTC.

The rearrangement uses TRBV4-1 and TRBJ2-7, with D tentatively TRBD1 (6 bases). With 3 bases removed from V and 5 bases from J, the gap between germline ends came to 17 bases. This CDR3 contains 15 residues. Per the germline V gene, CDR1 is MGHRA and CDR2 is YSYEKL. CDR3 protein: CASSHPLRQVNEQYF. CDR3 sequence (DNA): TGCGCCAGCAGCCATCCCCTTCGACAGGTCAACGAGCAGTACTTC.

Turning to this clonotype: The junction differs from germline at one of its ends, possibly a read error. The chain has TRBV4-1 and TRBJ1-6; a weak D match, TRBD1 (5 bases). This CDR3 contains 16 residues. Germline loops: CDR1 MGHRA, CDR2 YSYEKL. Here the CDR3 DNA reads TGCGCCAGCAGCTTACAGGTCAACTCCGATAATTCACCCCTCCACTTT. Its translation is CASSLQVNSDNSPLHF.

This chain connects TRBV11-3 to TRBJ2-1, with 13 bases fitting TRBD2. Looked up from germline, CDR1 is SGHNT and CDR2 is YENEEA. The length of the CDR3 is 18 residues. With 9 bases clipped from V and 0 bases from J, the junction kept 11 bases outside the gene matches. The CDR3 sequence: CASPGLAGHFSSYNEQFF. In nucleotides, the CDR3 is TGTGCCAGTCCGGGACTAGCGGGACATTTTAGCTCCTACAATGAGCAGTTCTTC. The variable domain in full, completed from reference TRBV11-3 and TRBJ2-1, reads EAGVVQSPRYKIIEKKQPVAFWCNPISGHNTLYWYLQNLGQGPELLIRYENEEAVDDSQLPKDRFSAERLKGVDSTLKIQPAELGDSAVYLCASPGLAGHFSSYNEQFFGPGTRLTVL.

This clonotype was found many times. V gene TRBV12-3 or TRBV12-4 combines with J gene TRBJ1-3; a possible D gene is TRBD1 (5 bases). Trimming removed 5 bases at V and 3 bases at J, with 11 bases between. This CDR3 comprises 14 residues. CDR3 sequence: CASSPKGYGNTIYF. CDR3 DNA: TGTGCCAGCAGTCCCAAGGGGTATGGAAACACCATATATTTT.

This clonotype was observed many times. One end of the junction is discordant with germline, which a read error may explain. This sequence joins TRBV5-1 and TRBJ2-5; D is ambiguous. The CDR3 spans 14 residues. Germline CDR1 and CDR2: SGHRS and YFSETQ. CDR3 residues: CASSLAGSQDTQYF. The CDR3 region has the DNA TGCGCCAGCAGCTTGGCCGGCAGCCAAGACACCCAGTACTTC.

The CDR3 spells CASSEHRLQRISFF. The CDR3 nucleotides are TGCGCCAGCAGCGAGCACCGCTTGCAAAGGATCTCGTTCTTC. The chain has TRBV10-1 and TRBJ2-1; no clear D. From germline, CDR1 is WNHNN and CDR2 SYGVQD (reference sequence). V was trimmed by 6 bases and J by 15 bases, leaving 24 bases between them. The CDR3 is 14 residues long.

This clonotype showed up just a few times. This sequence joins TRBV28 and TRBJ1-1, with D perhaps matching TRBD1 (5 bases). V lost 7 bases, J lost 4 bases, and 13 bases lay in between. Looked up from germline, CDR1 is MDHEN and CDR2 is SYDVKM. The CDR3 loop spans 13 amino acids. The CDR3 DNA reads as TGTGCCAGCACCCCGAGCGGGGGCACTGAAGCTTTCTTT. Translated: CASTPSGGTEAFF.

The genes are TRBV19 and TRBJ1-4, with no clear D. Trimming left V 7 bases short and J 7 bases short, with 10 bases between. CDR3 length: 12 amino acids. The germline CDR1 and CDR2 sequences are LNHDA and SQIVND (reference sequence). CDR3 residues: CASTTGGEKLFF. In nucleotides, the CDR3 is TGTGCCAGTACCACGGGTGGTGAAAAACTGTTTTTT.

The chain carries TRBV7-3 and TRBJ2-5, with 8 bases aligning to TRBD2. The trim removed 5 bases at V and 5 bases at J, leaving 7 bases unmatched. The CDR3 consists of 14 residues. Germline CDR1 reads SGHTA; CDR2 reads FQGTGA. The CDR3 nucleotides are TGTGCCAGCAGCCGCCGGGGGGGCCGGGAGACCCAGTACTTC. Encoded protein: CASSRRGGRETQYF.

This clonotype appeared a single time. V usage is TRBV7-9 and J usage is TRBJ1-2, with D perhaps matching TRBD1 (5 bases). Germline V gene lookup returns CDR1 SEHNR and CDR2 FQNEAQ (reference sequence). Deletions cut 2 bases from V and 2 bases from J, with 12 bases between. The CDR3 consists of 15 residues. The CDR3 DNA sequence: TGTGCCAGCAGCTTATTTTGGGCAGGGAACTATGGCTACACCTTC. It specifies CASSLFWAGNYGYTF.

This clonotype is categorized as large (0.1 to 1%). DNA for the CDR3: TGTGCCAGCAGCCAAGATCGGGGGGCCAACTATGGCTACACCTTC. Protein: CASSQDRGANYGYTF. V is TRBV4-2 and J is TRBJ1-2; TRBD1 is a possible D gene (6 bases). The germline CDR1 and CDR2 sequences are LGHNA and YNFKEQ. Trimming shortened V by 0 bases and J by 2 bases, and 10 bases separated the two germline ends. CDR3 size: 15 residues.

The CDR3 DNA is TGTGCCAGCGGGCCCAGCGGAATCTCCTACGAGCAGTACTTC. It codes for CASGPSGISYEQYF. V usage is TRBV2 and J usage is TRBJ2-7, with a weak D call TRBD2 (5 bases). The ends were cut back, 8 bases at V and 0 bases at J, with 14 bases in the middle. Germline V CDR1 and CDR2: SNHLY, FYNNEI. The CDR3 runs 14 residues.

This clonotype rates as medium-sized (0.01 to 0.1%). This chain joins TRBV5-1 and TRBJ1-2; D perhaps matches TRBD1 (6 bases). V gave up 4 bases and J gave up 4 bases, with 14 bases separating them. The CDR3 loop spans 14 amino acids. Germline V CDR1 and CDR2: SGHRS, YFSETQ. DNA of the CDR3: TGCGCCAGCAGCCTGGGACAAACTGCCTATGGCTACACCTTC. The encoded protein is CASSLGQTAYGYTF.

This chain connects TRBV4-3 to TRBJ1-5; 10 bases fit TRBD1. Losses at the gene ends were 1 base for V and 4 bases for J; bases not matched to a gene: 16. Germline V gene sequence: CDR1 LGHNA, CDR2 YSLEER. The CDR3 length is 20 residues. DNA of the CDR3: TGCGCCAGCAGCCAAGGCACCGGGACAGGGGATTTTGGGGGGAATCAGCCCCAGCATTTT. This codes for CASSQGTGTGDFGGNQPQHF.

Details on this clonotype: The junction departs from germline at one end; a sequencing error may be responsible. The chain couples TRBV7-2 to TRBJ1-1; weak D call: TRBD1 (6 bases). The V gene's germline CDR1 is SGHTA and CDR2 FQGNSA. The CDR3 is 15 amino acids. CDR3 DNA: TGTGCCAGCAGCAGCCATGTAGGGGGGAACACTGAAGCTTCCTTT. Its translation is CASSSHVGGNTEASF.

There are many counts of this clonotype. The genes are TRBV7-2 and TRBJ2-3; D is possibly TRBD2 (7 bases). Germline lookup yields CDR1 SGHTA and CDR2 FQGNSA. V shed 3 bases and J shed 0 bases, with 10 bases lying between them. The CDR3 runs 15 residues. DNA for the CDR3: TGTGCCAGCAGCTTGGGGGGGCCTAGCACAGATACGCAGTATTTT. Translated: CASSLGGPSTDTQYF.

The sample holds many counts of this clonotype. This sequence joins TRBV7-9 and TRBJ2-5; D gene unclear. The V end was cut by 3 bases, the J end by 1 base, with 15 bases between. CDR1 is SEHNR, CDR2 FQNEAQ, per germline (reference sequence). This CDR3 comprises 16 residues. CDR3 sequence: CASSFGVTRAQETQYF. In DNA, the CDR3 is TGTGCCAGCAGCTTTGGTGTTACCCGGGCCCAAGAGACCCAGTACTTC. The full variable domain, its missing parts supplied by reference TRBV7-9 and TRBJ2-5, is DTGVSQNPRHKITKRGQNVTFRCDPISEHNRLYWYRQTLGQGPEFLTYFQNEAQLEKSRLLSDRFSAERPKGSFSTLEIQRTEQGDSAMYLCASSFGVTRAQETQYFGPGTRLLVL.

This clonotype was detected many times. The rearrangement joins TRBV12-3 or TRBV12-4 to TRBJ1-5; 8 nucleotides match TRBD1. Trimming removed 7 bases from V and 6 bases from J; junction bases left unmatched: 8. This CDR3 is 14 amino acids long. CDR3 coding DNA: TGTGCCAGCACCAACACAGGGGGACGTCAGCCCCAGCATTTT. It encodes CASTNTGGRQPQHF.

This clonotype is labeled as medium-sized. The chain couples TRBV7-3 to TRBJ1-2; D is possibly TRBD1 (5 bases). CDR3 length: 13 amino acids. Germline V gene data show CDR1 as SGHTA and CDR2 as FQGTGA. V shed 7 bases and J shed 0 bases, with 9 bases lying between them. The CDR3: CASKAGPNYGYTF. The DNA of the CDR3 is TGTGCCAGCAAGGCAGGGCCTAACTATGGCTACACCTTC.

The gene calls are TRBV9 and TRBJ1-6, with 11 bases lining up with TRBD1. The CDR3 has 15 residues. J was trimmed by 10 bases and V by 3 bases; bases with no gene match: 6. Germline assignment: CDR1 SGDLS and CDR2 YYNGEE. DNA of the CDR3: TGTGCCAGCAGCGACAAGGGACAGGGGGTGTCACCCCTCCACTTT. Translation: CASSDKGQGVSPLHF.

On this clonotype: It is likely a read error, because the conserved phenylalanine at the end of the CDR3 is missing. The chain carries TRBV7-3 and TRBJ2-2; TRBD1 is a possible D gene (6 bases). Germline values: CDR1 SGHTA, CDR2 FQGTGA. This CDR3 has 13 amino acids. DNA of the CDR3: TGTGCCGGCAGCCGGACAGATTCCGGGGAGCTGTTTTCT. Its translation: CAGSRTDSGELFS.

This clonotype was counted many times. The chain uses TRBV5-8 and TRBJ2-3, with D hard to call. Germline V CDR1 and CDR2: SGHTS, YDEGEE. The CDR3 covers 15 residues. Between the trimmed V and J ends, which lost 4 bases and 4 bases, there was a span of 16 bases. In nucleotides, the CDR3 is TGTGCCAGCAGCCCTGGAATTAGTTTCGCAGATACGCAGTATTTT. It specifies CASSPGISFADTQYF.